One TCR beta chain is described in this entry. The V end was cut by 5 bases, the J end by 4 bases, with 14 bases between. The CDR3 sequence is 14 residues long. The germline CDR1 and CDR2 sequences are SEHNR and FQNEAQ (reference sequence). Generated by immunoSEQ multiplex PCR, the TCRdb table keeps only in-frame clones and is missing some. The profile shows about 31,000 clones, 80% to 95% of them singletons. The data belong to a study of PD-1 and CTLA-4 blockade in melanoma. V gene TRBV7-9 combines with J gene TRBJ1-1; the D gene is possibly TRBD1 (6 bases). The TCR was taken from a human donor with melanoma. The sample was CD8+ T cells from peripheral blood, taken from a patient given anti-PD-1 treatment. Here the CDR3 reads CASSPVGAGTEAFF. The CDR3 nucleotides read TGTGCCAGCAGCCCCGTGGGGGCGGGCACTGAAGCTTTCTTT.